This is a list of T cell receptor beta chains from one sample in a study of blood T cell repertoires in COVID-19. TCRdb's copy holds only in-frame clones and misses some; the assay was immunoSEQ multiplex PCR. The data show 210,000 or so clones, 80% seen once. Specimen: PBMCs or T cells enriched from blood (not recorded which). These receptors all come from a man aged 30-40 years with acute COVID-19. The CDR3 runs from the conserved cysteine through the conserved F or W.

length,J,V,CDR3
15,TRBJ1-2,TRBV28,CASSSTGRGGYGYTF
14,TRBJ1-2,TRBV10-3,CAISESGTDYGYTF
15,TRBJ2-7,TRBV7-6,CASSLESGTTYEQYF
17,TRBJ2-5,TRBV2,CASKRLAGGPEIETQYF
13,TRBJ2-1,TRBV19,CASRDRAGHEQFF
15,TRBJ1-2,TRBV5-1,CASRVRGEVDYGYTF
16,TRBJ1-6,TRBV5-1,CASSPRPGEGNSPLHF
11,TRBJ2-7,TRBV19,CASSWSGEQYF
16,TRBJ1-2,TRBV5-1,CASRPEGESVPYGYTF
14,TRBJ1-1,TRBV5-4,CASTADRVNTEAFF
15,TRBJ2-1,TRBV10-1,CASSERGSSYNEQFF
17,TRBJ1-5,TRBV15,CATSGPDRGSLNQPQHF
12,TRBJ1-2,TRBV10-3,CAISTTDYGYTF
15,TRBJ1-1,TRBV5-1,CASSPGTGGGTEAFF
13,TRBJ2-7,TRBV30,CAWMPGQVYEQYF